Below, 32 T cell receptor beta chains from the same sample are listed, as sequenced in a study of cytomegalovirus exposure and HLA in healthy donors. The PCR made use of 60 Vbeta and 13 Jbeta primers. Produced via immunoSEQ multiplex PCR; TCRdb's table is partial and in-frame only. The sample yields 150,000 to 200,000 clones, 75% to 85% seen once. The sequencing sample was made of PBMCs. The receptors were sampled from a woman aged 45 to 65 in good health and CMV-seropositive.

The chain recombines TRBV6-1 with TRBJ2-3; 7 bases line up with TRBD1. Per germline, CDR1 MNHNS and CDR2 SASEGT. V shed 2 bases and J 4 bases; nucleotides not matched to a gene: 6. There are 15 residues in the CDR3. CDR3 coding DNA: TGTGCCAGCAGTGAATCAAGGGGGCGGGCAGATACGCAGTATTTT. It encodes CASSESRGRADTQYF.

This clone was picked up a small number of times. The chain recombines TRBV7-9 with TRBJ1-6; 8 bases map to TRBD1. With 5 bases clipped from V and 5 bases from J, the junction kept 2 bases outside the gene matches. The CDR3 runs 14 residues. The germline V gene encodes CDR1 SEHNR and CDR2 FQNEAQ (reference sequence). CDR3 sequence reads: CASSRTGNNSPLHF. In nucleotides, the CDR3 is TGTGCCAGCAGCCGGACAGGGAATAATTCACCCCTCCACTTT.

In DNA, the CDR3 is TGTGCCAGCTCTCTCGACATAGAAGAGACCCAGTACTTC. It is translated as CASSLDIEETQYF. V usage is TRBV18 and J usage is TRBJ2-5; D is undetermined. There are 13 residues in the CDR3. Between the trimmed V and J ends, which lost 6 bases and 3 bases, there was a span of 11 bases. Germline CDR1 is KGHSH and CDR2 is LQKENI.

V usage is TRBV6-1 and J usage is TRBJ1-5, with 7 bases matching TRBD1. The CDR3 totals 15 residues. Trimming at V came to 7 bases and at J to 4 bases, leaving 10 bases not matched to a gene. The germline gives CDR1 MNHNS, CDR2 SASEGT. The CDR3 region has the DNA TGTGCCAGCATCCCCTCGGACAGGACAAATCAGCCCCAGCATTTT. It encodes CASIPSDRTNQPQHF.

The chain joins TRBV5-1 to TRBJ2-1, with D perhaps TRBD2 (5 bases). The CDR3 covers 17 residues. Germline CDR1 SGHRS, CDR2 YFSETQ. Trimming took off 0 bases at V and 2 bases at J, with 15 bases between the two ends. The chain's CDR3 is CASSLEGRGLTYNEQFF. In DNA form, the CDR3 reads TGCGCCAGCAGCTTGGAAGGTAGAGGACTGACCTACAATGAGCAGTTCTTC. Complete variable domain (other parts from reference TRBV5-1 and TRBJ2-1): KAGVTQTPRYLIKTRGQQVTLSCSPISGHRSVSWYQQTPGQGLQFLFEYFSETQRNKGNFPGRFSGRQFSNSRSEMNVSTLELGDSALYLCASSLEGRGLTYNEQFFGPGTRLTVL.

This chain joins TRBV9 and TRBJ2-5, with TRBD2 as a possible D gene (7 bases). Looked up from germline, CDR1 is SGDLS and CDR2 is YYNGEE. V was trimmed by 0 bases and J by 2 bases, leaving 17 bases between them. This CDR3 is 17 amino acids long. CDR3 residues: CASSVGAGGGLQETQYF. Written as DNA, the CDR3 is TGTGCCAGCAGCGTAGGGGCGGGCGGGGGCCTTCAAGAGACCCAGTACTTC.

V is TRBV5-4 and J is TRBJ1-1; possible D gene TRBD1, 5 bases. V shed 4 bases and J shed 8 bases, with 12 bases lying between them. Germline V gene data show CDR1 as SGHNT and CDR2 as YYREEE (reference sequence). The CDR3 runs 12 residues. CDR3 region: CASSPGGTEAFF. Here the CDR3 DNA reads TGTGCCAGCAGCCCGGGGGGAACGGAAGCTTTCTTT.

The chain combines TRBV6-1 with TRBJ2-1, with a weak D call TRBD1 (6 bases). There are 12 residues in the CDR3. Germline lookup yields CDR1 MNHNS and CDR2 SASEGT. The ends were cut back, 6 bases at V and 7 bases at J, with 10 bases in the middle. The CDR3 DNA reads as TGTGCCAGCAGCTACAGGGAAAATGAGCAGTTCTTC. The encoded protein is CASSYRENEQFF.

The genes are TRBV5-3 and TRBJ1-1; 7 nucleotides line up with TRBD1. TRBV5-3 has ORF status, its function being uncertain. This CDR3 has 13 residues. The junction had 6 bases not matched to a gene; V was cut back by 5 bases and J by 5 bases. This CDR3 is CARRRQGWTEAFF. Here the CDR3 DNA reads TGTGCCAGAAGAAGACAGGGATGGACTGAAGCTTTCTTT.

This clone has only a few counts. The chain uses TRBV7-7 and TRBJ2-7; TRBD1 is a possible D gene (6 bases). The germline CDR1 and CDR2 sequences are SSHAT and FNYEAQ (reference sequence). V lost 2 bases and J lost 7, with 12 bases in between. The CDR3 is 13 amino acids. The CDR3 here is CASSLNRAEEQYF. CDR3 sequence (DNA): TGTGCCAGCAGCTTAAACAGGGCGGAGGAGCAGTACTTC.

The chain is built from TRBV10-3 and TRBJ1-1; TRBD1 matches at 9 bases. The V and J ends lost 5 bases and 1 base, in that order; junction bases with no gene match: 8. Germline CDR1 and CDR2: ENHRY and SYGVKD. The CDR3 runs 16 residues. For the CDR3, the DNA is TGTGCCATCAGTCCGATCTTGGGACAGGGGAACACTGAAGCTTTCTTT. This translates into CAISPILGQGNTEAFF.

This chain joins TRBV6-5 and TRBJ1-1; no clear D. The CDR3 loop spans 14 amino acids. Trimming stripped 5 bases from V and 0 bases from J, with 10 bases between. Germline-derived CDR1 and CDR2 are MNHEY and SVGAGI. The CDR3 bases are TGTGCCAGCAGTCCCCGGAGGGTGAACACTGAAGCTTTCTTT. Translated: CASSPRRVNTEAFF.

This clone is a singleton in its sample. V and J are TRBV6-1 and TRBJ1-2; D is perhaps TRBD1 (5 bases). The germline gives CDR1 MNHNS, CDR2 SASEGT. V was pared by 3 bases and J by 8 bases, with 13 bases between. This CDR3 spans 13 amino acids. CDR3 in amino acids: CASSEQGRKGYTF. CDR3 nucleotide sequence: TGTGCCAGCAGTGAGCAGGGTAGGAAAGGCTACACCTTC.

The rearrangement joins TRBV9 to TRBJ1-2, with 8 bases matching TRBD1. V was clipped by 4 bases and J by 0 bases; unmatched bases: 5. Germline-derived CDR1 and CDR2 are SGDLS and YYNGEE. The CDR3 spans 15 residues. The DNA for the CDR3 is TGTGCCAGCAGCTTAAAGACAGGGGCTAACTATGGCTACACCTTC. This encodes CASSLKTGANYGYTF. Based on the CDR3 plus reference TRBV9 and TRBJ1-2, the full variable domain is DSGVTQTPKHLITATGQRVTLRCSPRSGDLSVYWYQQSLDQGLQFLIQYYNGEERAKGNILERFSAQQFPDLHSELNLSSLELGDSALYFCASSLKTGANYGYTFGSGTRLTVV.

This clone was seen only a few times. This chain uses TRBV9 with TRBJ2-1; the match to TRBD1 covers 10 bases. The CDR3 runs to 15 residues. V lost 3 bases, J lost 2 bases, and 2 bases stayed unmatched. Germline CDR1 SGDLS, CDR2 YYNGEE. The CDR3 DNA follows: TGTGCCAGCAGCGGCGGGACAGGGGCCTACAATGAGCAGTTCTTC. Translating it yields CASSGGTGAYNEQFF.

V gene TRBV2 combines with J gene TRBJ2-1; 10 bases map to TRBD1. The V segment lost 3 bases and the J segment 6 bases; nucleotides outside the gene matches: 2. Germline-derived CDR1 and CDR2 are SNHLY and FYNNEI. The CDR3 covers 14 residues. CDR3 loop: CASSDRTGGNEQFF. The CDR3 coding sequence is TGTGCCAGCAGTGATAGGACAGGGGGCAATGAGCAGTTCTTC.

To note about this clone: The junction departs from germline at one end; a sequencing error may be responsible. V is TRBV7-7 and J is TRBJ2-5; D is undetermined. Germline V gene sequence: CDR1 SSHAT, CDR2 FNYEAQ (reference sequence). The CDR3 sequence is 13 residues long. CDR3 in DNA: TGTGCCAGCAGCATAGCCCCAGTGGAGACCCAGTACTTC. It encodes CASSIAPVETQYF.

This clone has only one observation. V and J are TRBV29-1 and TRBJ2-7; D is possibly TRBD1 (6 bases). Germline V gene sequence: CDR1 SQVTM, CDR2 ANQGSEA. Trimming cost V 8 bases and J 2 bases, with 25 bases left between them. This CDR3 region has 16 residues. The CDR3 DNA reads as TGCAGCCTGGGGTGGGGGCCAAGACCACTACCCTACGAGCAGTACTTC. Protein product: CSLGWGPRPLPYEQYF.

The count of this clone is one. This chain connects TRBV18 to TRBJ2-7, with 8 bases matching TRBD1. V shed 4 bases, J shed 3 bases, and the junction held 8 bases outside the gene matches. The CDR3 runs to 15 residues. Germline assignment: CDR1 KGHSH and CDR2 LQKENI. The CDR3 DNA follows: TGTGCCAGCTCACAGGGGACAGGACGTGACTACGAGCAGTACTTC. It specifies CASSQGTGRDYEQYF.

The chain has TRBV30 and TRBJ2-3; the match to TRBD2 covers 14 bases. V dropped 1 base and J dropped 8; count of bases not matched to a gene: 2. Germline CDR1 and CDR2: GTSNPN and SVGIG (reference sequence). The CDR3 runs to 14 residues. CDR3 residues: CAWSGLAGGLTQYF. The CDR3 DNA sequence: TGTGCCTGGAGTGGACTAGCGGGGGGGCTTACGCAGTATTTT.

The chain recombines TRBV7-8 with TRBJ2-2; D gene uncertain. With 3 bases removed from V and 6 bases from J, the gap between germline ends came to 5 bases. The CDR3 sequence is 12 residues long. Germline loops: CDR1 SGHVS, CDR2 FQNEAQ. For the CDR3, the DNA is TGTGCCAGCAGCTTCCAGGCCGGGGAGCTGTTTTTT. It translates to CASSFQAGELFF.

V usage is TRBV5-1 and J usage is TRBJ1-1; D remains unclear. Germline values: CDR1 SGHRS, CDR2 YFSETQ. This CDR3 comprises 14 residues. V shed 2 bases and J shed 3 bases, with 11 bases lying between them. The CDR3 bases are TGCGCCAGCAGCTTTTCTTACGGGGACACTGAAGCTTTCTTT. This translates into CASSFSYGDTEAFF.

The chain recombines TRBV5-4 with TRBJ1-6, with 7 bases lining up with TRBD1. With 4 bases clipped from V and 7 bases from J, the junction kept 11 bases outside the gene matches. This CDR3 comprises 16 residues. Germline CDR1 reads SGHNT; CDR2 reads YYREEE (reference sequence). The CDR3 bases are TGTGCCAGCAGCCAACAGGCGGGACAGAGGAATTCACCCCTCCACTTT. Its translation is CASSQQAGQRNSPLHF.

This clone was counted a few times. This chain links TRBV5-1 with TRBJ2-1; 9 bases are a match to TRBD1. The germline V gene has CDR1 SGHRS and CDR2 YFSETQ. The ends lost 6 bases at V and 3 bases at J; junction bases unmatched: 4. The CDR3 extends over 14 amino acids. CDR3 amino acids: CASTPGQGYNEQFF. The CDR3 region has the DNA TGCGCCAGCACCCCGGGACAGGGCTACAATGAGCAGTTCTTC.

This clone has just one count. The chain employs TRBV14 and TRBJ2-1; 9 bases agree with TRBD1. Per germline, CDR1 SGHDN and CDR2 FVKESK. The CDR3 loop spans 15 amino acids. V trimming: 4 bases; J trimming: 7 bases; junction bases outside the gene matches: 8. The CDR3 region is CASSLRDRVANEQFF. CDR3 DNA: TGTGCCAGCAGCCTCCGGGACAGGGTGGCAAATGAGCAGTTCTTC.

This clone was counted between two and nine times. This chain connects TRBV27 to TRBJ2-7, with 9 bases identical to TRBD1. The CDR3 spans 15 residues. V lost 6 bases to trimming and J lost 4 bases; unmatched junction nucleotides: 10. The germline CDR1 and CDR2 sequences are MNHEY and SMNVEV (reference sequence). In DNA, the CDR3 is TGTGCCAGCAGCGCCCGGGACAGGGTGTGGTACGAGCAGTACTTC. Translating gives CASSARDRVWYEQYF.

The chain is built from TRBV21-1 and TRBJ2-5; whether TRBD1, the table's D call, matches the DNA was not checked. TRBV21-1 has pseudogene status. The CDR3 extends over 18 amino acids. The CDR3 DNA reads TGTGCCAGCAGCAGGTGGGACAGGGCAGAAGCGAGGAAAGGGACCCAGTACTTC. It codes for CASSRWDRAEARKGTQYF.

V gene TRBV4-1 combines with J gene TRBJ2-2; possible D gene TRBD2, 5 bases. The CDR3 covers 16 residues. The V and J ends lost 4 bases and 3 bases respectively, with 15 bases between them. The germline V gene encodes CDR1 MGHRA and CDR2 YSYEKL. CDR3 region: CASSPGILKDTGELFF. CDR3 in DNA: TGCGCCAGCAGCCCGGGGATCCTTAAGGACACCGGGGAGCTGTTTTTT.

The chain has TRBV2 and TRBJ1-5; 9 bases fit TRBD1. The CDR3 is 15 amino acids. The germline V gene encodes CDR1 SNHLY and CDR2 FYNNEI. After removal of 5 bases from V and 4 bases from J, the junction contained 6 bases not matched to a gene. CDR3 nucleotides: TGTGCCAGCAGTCTTCGACAGGGGGGAAATCAGCCCCAGCATTTT. Translated, it gives CASSLRQGGNQPQHF.

J is TRBJ2-1 and V is TRBV7-3; D unresolved. The CDR3 has 15 residues. V lost 5 bases and J 5 bases, leaving 16 bases between the germline ends. The germline CDR1 and CDR2 sequences are SGHTA and FQGTGA. CDR3 sequence (DNA): TGTGCCAGCAGCCTCCGGGTAGTGCGCCACAATGAGCAGTTCTTC. This encodes CASSLRVVRHNEQFF.

J is TRBJ2-3 and V is TRBV11-2; 7 bases line up with TRBD2. Germline trimming cut 6 bases from V and 1 base from J; bases unmatched to any gene: 10. The CDR3 consists of 16 residues. Looked up from germline, CDR1 is SGHAT and CDR2 is FQNNGV. The CDR3 reads CASSSRAGERTDTQYF. The CDR3 DNA reads TGTGCCAGCAGTTCGAGGGCGGGGGAGCGCACAGATACGCAGTATTTT.

In its sample, this clone was seen a few times. V is TRBV4-2 and J is TRBJ2-1, with TRBD2 matching over 13 bases. Germline V CDR1 and CDR2: LGHNA, YNFKEQ. The CDR3 contains 19 residues. After removal of 4 bases from V and 3 bases from J, the junction contained 12 bases not matched to a gene. CDR3 amino acids: CASSPRTSGGAVDYNEQFF. DNA of the CDR3: TGTGCCAGCAGCCCAAGGACTAGCGGGGGCGCCGTAGACTACAATGAGCAGTTCTTC.